The clone carrying this TCR beta chain was found a few times. This sample is part of a study of control samples from healthy donors and cancer patients. The assay was immunoSEQ multiplex PCR, and TCRdb's table has in-frame clones only and misses some. The data contain some 58,000 clones, approximately 87% of them singletons. Trimming took 3 bases from V and 0 from J, leaving 9 bases between them. Looked up from germline, CDR1 is SNHLY and CDR2 is FYNNEI. CDR3 size: 15 residues. What was sequenced was PBMCs. V is TRBV2 and J is TRBJ2-1; D perhaps matches TRBD2 (5 bases). The TCR comes from a woman aged 55-70 years with lung cancer. The CDR3 loop reads CASSEGASSYNEQFF. CDR3 sequence (DNA): TGTGCCAGCAGTGAGGGAGCTAGCTCCTACAATGAGCAGTTCTTC.